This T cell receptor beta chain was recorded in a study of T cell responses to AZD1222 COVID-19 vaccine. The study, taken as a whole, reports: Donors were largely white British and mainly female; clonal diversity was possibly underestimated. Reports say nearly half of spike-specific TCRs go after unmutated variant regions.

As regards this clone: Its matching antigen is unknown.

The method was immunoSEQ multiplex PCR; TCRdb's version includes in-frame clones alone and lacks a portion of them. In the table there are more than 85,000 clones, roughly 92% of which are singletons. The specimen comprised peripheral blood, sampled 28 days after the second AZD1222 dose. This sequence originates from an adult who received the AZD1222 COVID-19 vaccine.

CDR3 amino acids: CAISERRQGVQGHPKAAYEQYF. DNA for the CDR3: TGTGCCATCAGTGAGCGAAGGCAGGGAGTCCAAGGCCACCCAAAGGCTGCCTACGAGCAGTACTTC. The rearrangement joins TRBV10-3 to TRBJ2-7; D may match TRBD1 or TRBD2 (5 bases each). Trimming shortened V by 2 bases and J by 2 bases, and 34 bases separated the two germline ends. CDR1 is ENHRY, CDR2 SYGVKD, per germline. The CDR3 covers 22 residues.